The 19 T cell receptor beta chains presented below share a single source sample, sequenced in a study of blood T cell repertoires in COVID-19. Sequencing was performed with immunoSEQ multiplex PCR; in TCRdb, only in-frame clones are kept and a portion is missing. The data show 450,000 to 500,000 clones, around 85% seen once. The specimen sequenced was peripheral blood. These receptors came from a human donor in a cohort sampled during active COVID-19.

The chain employs TRBV5-1 and TRBJ2-5, with 12 bases aligning to TRBD1. The germline V gene encodes CDR1 SGHRS and CDR2 YFSETQ. CDR3 length: 15 residues. The junction had 5 bases not matched to a gene; V was cut back by 3 bases and J by 5 bases. The CDR3: CASSWGQGAGETQYF. Written as DNA, the CDR3 is TGCGCCAGCAGCTGGGGACAGGGGGCGGGGGAGACCCAGTACTTC.

This sequence joins TRBV27 and TRBJ2-5, with D possibly TRBD1 on 6 matching bases. The CDR3 contains 17 residues. V dropped 6 bases and J dropped 5 bases, with 25 bases sitting between them. Germline-derived CDR1 and CDR2 are MNHEY and SMNVEV (reference sequence). The chain's CDR3 is CASSPRLGGQRAETQYF. The CDR3, as DNA: TGTGCCAGCAGCCCCCGGCTTGGGGGCCAGAGGGCGGAGACCCAGTACTTC.

The gene calls are TRBV4-1 and TRBJ1-1; 7 bases line up with TRBD1. This CDR3 spans 18 amino acids. Germline trimming cut 4 bases from V and 6 bases from J; bases unmatched to any gene: 20. Germline CDR1 and CDR2: MGHRA and YSYEKL. DNA of the CDR3: TGCGCCAGCAGCCCCAGCCCCACCAGGGGGGACGTTTTCTCTGAAGCTTTCTTT. Encoded protein: CASSPSPTRGDVFSEAFF.

The chain joins TRBV19 to TRBJ2-1, with D possibly TRBD1 on 5 matching bases. V lost 0 bases, J lost 8 bases, and 17 bases lay in between. The V gene's germline CDR1 is LNHDA and CDR2 SQIVND (reference sequence). This CDR3 contains 16 residues. The CDR3 spells CASSIETGRVGDEQFF. The CDR3 region has the DNA TGTGCCAGTAGTATAGAAACAGGCAGGGTTGGCGATGAGCAGTTCTTC. Full variable domain (outside the CDR3, taken from reference TRBV19 and TRBJ2-1): DGGITQSPKYLFRKEGQNVTLSCEQNLNHDAMYWYRQDPGQGLRLIYYSQIVNDFQKGDIAEGYSVSREKKESFPLTVTSAQKNPTAFYLCASSIETGRVGDEQFFGPGTRLTVL.

CDR3 bases: TGTGCCAGCAGTTCGGACAGGGTCAGGGCCGGGGAGCTGTTTTTT. Translated: CASSSDRVRAGELFF. The chain couples TRBV27 to TRBJ2-2; 8 nucleotides align to TRBD1. The CDR3 has 15 amino acids. V was clipped by 4 bases and J by 6 bases; unmatched bases: 7. CDR1 and CDR2 from the germline V gene are MNHEY and SMNVEV (reference sequence).

This clone was found a few times. The chain recombines TRBV10-3 with TRBJ2-7, with TRBD2 matching 7 bases. The J segment lost 0 bases and the V segment lost 7 bases, leaving 3 bases of the junction unmatched. Per germline, CDR1 ENHRY and CDR2 SYGVKD. The CDR3 is 13 residues long. CDR3 DNA: TGTGCCATCACCTCTAGCGGCTCCTACGAGCAGTACTTC. It encodes CAITSSGSYEQYF.

V and J are TRBV5-6 and TRBJ1-2; TRBD1 matches at 8 bases. CDR1 is SGHDT, CDR2 YYEEEE, per germline. The CDR3 has 14 residues. J gave up 8 bases and V 2 bases, and 8 bases lay outside the gene matches. Written as DNA, the CDR3 is TGTGCCAGCAGCTTATCGGACAGGGAGAGAGGCTACACCTTC. Its translation is CASSLSDRERGYTF.

This clone was detected once. The chain uses TRBV6-5 and TRBJ2-3, with D possibly being TRBD1 (6 bases). The CDR3 spans 15 residues. V lost 6 bases and J 8 bases, leaving 21 bases between the germline ends. The germline V gene encodes CDR1 MNHEY and CDR2 SVGAGI. The CDR3 loop reads CASSLGGRGFATQYF. The CDR3 DNA sequence: TGTGCCAGCAGCTTAGGTGGCAGGGGTTTTGCTACGCAGTATTTT.

The chain couples TRBV11-2 to TRBJ2-7, with D possibly matching TRBD2 (6 bases). Germline-derived CDR1 and CDR2 are SGHAT and FQNNGV. This CDR3 region has 13 residues. The ends were cut back, 3 bases at V and 2 bases at J, with 8 bases in the middle. The CDR3 DNA follows: TGTGCCAGCAGCTTTGCGGGGACCTACGAGCAGTACTTC. Its translation is CASSFAGTYEQYF.

This chain uses TRBV29-1 with TRBJ1-2; 9 bases align to TRBD1. CDR3 length: 16 amino acids. After removal of 4 bases from V and 1 base from J, the junction contained 10 bases not matched to a gene. Germline-derived CDR1 and CDR2 are SQVTM and ANQGSEA. This CDR3 is CSVVGQGHLNNYGYTF. The CDR3 DNA reads TGCAGCGTTGTAGGACAGGGGCACCTTAATAACTATGGCTACACCTTC. Complete variable domain (other parts from reference TRBV29-1 and TRBJ1-2): SAVISQKPSRDICQRGTSLTIQCQVDSQVTMMFWYRQQPGQSLTLIATANQGSEATYESGFVIDKFPISRPNLTFSTLTVSNMSPEDSSIYLCSVVGQGHLNNYGYTFGSGTRLTVV.

This chain joins TRBV11-3 and TRBJ2-1; 7 bases line up with TRBD2. J was trimmed by 5 bases and V by 2 bases; bases with no gene match: 6. CDR1 and CDR2 from the germline V gene are SGHNT and YENEEA. CDR3 length: 15 amino acids. The CDR3 DNA is TGTGCCAGCAGCTTAAATGGCGGGAGAGACAATGAGCAGTTCTTC. Residues: CASSLNGGRDNEQFF. Complete variable domain (other parts from reference TRBV11-3 and TRBJ2-1): EAGVVQSPRYKIIEKKQPVAFWCNPISGHNTLYWYLQNLGQGPELLIRYENEEAVDDSQLPKDRFSAERLKGVDSTLKIQPAELGDSAVYLCASSLNGGRDNEQFFGPGTRLTVL.

There are a few counts of this clone. The V and J genes are TRBV30 and TRBJ1-6; D unclear. V shed 4 bases and J shed 7 bases, with 14 bases lying between them. Germline CDR1 is GTSNPN and CDR2 is SVGIG (reference sequence). CDR3 length: 14 residues. In DNA form, the CDR3 reads TGTGCCTGGATTGGTAATACACGAAATTCACCCCTCCACTTT. Translated: CAWIGNTRNSPLHF.

This chain joins TRBV24-1 and TRBJ2-3; TRBD1 aligns across 7 bases. CDR3 length equals 14 residues. V was clipped by 4 bases and J by 4 bases; unmatched bases: 4. Germline V gives CDR1 KGHDR, CDR2 SFDVKD. This CDR3 is CATSDQTGADTQYF. The DNA for the CDR3 is TGTGCCACCAGTGACCAAACAGGGGCAGATACGCAGTATTTT.

The genes are TRBV27 and TRBJ1-1; 7 nucleotides align to TRBD1. V trimming: 1 base; J trimming: 1 base; junction bases outside the gene matches: 3. CDR3 length equals 15 residues. CDR1 is MNHEY and CDR2 is SMNVEV in the germline V gene (reference sequence). CDR3 DNA: TGTGCCAGCAGTTTATTCGGGACAGCGAACACTGAAGCTTTCTTT. It is translated as CASSLFGTANTEAFF.

This clone appeared once. The chain is built from TRBV19 and TRBJ1-6, with TRBD1 identical over 10 bases. CDR3 length: 14 residues. V trimming: 6 bases; J trimming: 11 bases; junction bases outside the gene matches: 7. Germline V gene sequence: CDR1 LNHDA, CDR2 SQIVND (reference sequence). The CDR3: CASRPGQGFPPLHF. The CDR3 bases are TGTGCCAGTAGACCGGGACAGGGGTTTCCACCCCTCCACTTT.

V usage is TRBV19 and J usage is TRBJ1-5; a possible D gene is TRBD1 (5 bases). The germline V gene has CDR1 LNHDA and CDR2 SQIVND (reference sequence). There are 14 residues in the CDR3. Trimming took off 3 bases at V and 6 bases at J, with 12 bases between the two ends. The CDR3 region is CASSMGGEVQPQHF. The CDR3 coding sequence is TGTGCCAGTAGTATGGGGGGGGAGGTTCAGCCCCAGCATTTT.

The chain employs TRBV7-8 and TRBJ1-5, with D perhaps matching TRBD1 (5 bases). CDR3 length equals 17 residues. Germline V gene data show CDR1 as SGHVS and CDR2 as FQNEAQ. Trimming removed 1 base from V and 3 bases from J, with 16 bases in between. CDR3: CASSLDAGDEANQPQHF. The CDR3 coding sequence is TGTGCCAGCAGCTTAGATGCGGGGGATGAGGCCAATCAGCCCCAGCATTTT.

CDR3 region: CASSMGTGADTQYF. The CDR3 DNA is TGTGCCAGTAGTATGGGGACAGGGGCAGATACGCAGTATTTT. J is TRBJ2-3 and V is TRBV19; 10 positions match TRBD1. The CDR3 is made up of 14 amino acids. Germline loops: CDR1 LNHDA, CDR2 SQIVND (reference sequence). After removal of 3 bases from V and 4 bases from J, the junction contained 1 base not matched to a gene.

This sequence joins TRBV5-1 and TRBJ2-7; 7 bases match TRBD2. CDR1 and CDR2 (germline): SGHRS, YFSETQ. The length of the CDR3 is 20 residues. V was clipped by 2 bases and J by 4 bases; unmatched bases: 24. The CDR3 loop reads CASSFGGRSITQIEGYEQYF. CDR3 sequence (DNA): TGCGCCAGCAGCTTCGGCGGGAGATCAATTACGCAGATAGAAGGTTACGAGCAGTACTTC.